This TCR beta chain is drawn from a study of blood T cell repertoires in COVID-19. Overall study: Samples representing acute and convalescent COVID-19 were sourced from the United States, Italy and Spain. T cells, B-cell-depleted T cells, or PBMCs provided the cDNA or gDNA that served as material.

In the authors' workflow: Estimated nucleated cell counts came from reference gene primer amplification. TCRdb's table, derived via immunoSEQ multiplex PCR, lists solely in-frame clones and lacks some. The D gene and trimming were derived from the DNA, and the V and J assignments and clone size from that table. The top ten clones hold approximately 6.5% of a sample with approximately 300,000 clones, around 92% of them seen once. V lost 2 bases and J lost 7; bases outside the gene matches: 9. Germline loops: CDR1 KGHSH, CDR2 LQKENI. The CDR3 loop spans 16 amino acids. The chain recombines TRBV18 with TRBJ1-4, with 8 bases fitting TRBD1. Sequences were obtained from peripheral blood. The source is a man aged 18 to 29 who had recovered from COVID-19. CDR3 bases: TGTGCCAGCTCACCATTTACGCCAGGGGGCGGTGAAAAACTGTTTTTT. Translating it yields CASSPFTPGGGEKLFF.